The next 26 T cell receptor beta chains were all read from a single sample in a study of T cell responses to AZD1222 COVID-19 vaccine. Produced via immunoSEQ multiplex PCR; TCRdb's table is partial and in-frame only. The sample records about 83,000 clones, approximately 90% being singletons. This specimen was peripheral blood, taken on day 0 of MenACWY control vaccination. The origin of the receptors is an adult in good health.

The chain joins TRBV5-4 to TRBJ2-1, with D tentatively TRBD1 (5 bases). Per germline, CDR1 SGHNT and CDR2 YYREEE (reference sequence). Trimming left V 2 bases short and J 8 bases short, with 20 bases between. CDR3 length: 16 amino acids. The chain's CDR3 is CASSLGVELSVDEQFF. CDR3 coding DNA: TGTGCCAGCAGCTTAGGGGTGGAGTTATCGGTAGATGAGCAGTTCTTC. Full variable domain (outside the CDR3, taken from reference TRBV5-4 and TRBJ2-1): ETGVTQSPTHLIKTRGQQVTLRCSSQSGHNTVSWYQQALGQGPQFIFQYYREEENGRGNFPPRFSGLQFPNYSSELNVNALELDDSALYLCASSLGVELSVDEQFFGPGTRLTVL.

This chain links TRBV12-3 or TRBV12-4 with TRBJ2-2; 7 bases line up with TRBD1. CDR3 length equals 11 residues. V was pared by 10 bases and J by 8 bases, with 4 bases of the junction left unmatched. CDR3 in DNA: TGTGCCATCAAGGGGGCAGGGGAGCTGTTTTTT. Translating it yields CAIKGAGELFF.

The gene calls are TRBV5-1 and TRBJ2-5, with 11 bases aligning to TRBD1. Germline CDR1 is SGHRS and CDR2 is YFSETQ. V lost 2 bases and J lost 4; bases outside the gene matches: 4. The CDR3 is 15 amino acids. CDR3 DNA: TGCGCCAGCAGCTTCGACGGGACAGGGGGAGAGACCCAGTACTTC. Translating gives CASSFDGTGGETQYF.

This chain links TRBV7-2 with TRBJ2-3; D remains unclear. This CDR3 region has 14 residues. CDR1 is SGHTA, CDR2 FQGNSA, per germline. V shed 5 bases and J shed 6 bases, with 15 bases lying between them. CDR3 loop: CASSTEWGPDTQYF. DNA for the CDR3: TGTGCCAGCAGCACGGAGTGGGGTCCGGATACGCAGTATTTT.

This clone was recorded a few times. The chain employs TRBV19 and TRBJ1-5, with a weak D call TRBD1 (5 bases). Germline V gene sequence: CDR1 LNHDA, CDR2 SQIVND (reference sequence). CDR3 length equals 14 residues. With 3 bases removed from V and 5 bases from J, the gap between germline ends came to 11 bases. CDR3 region: CASSIGGGHQPQHF. CDR3 nucleotide sequence: TGTGCCAGTAGTATCGGCGGGGGACATCAGCCCCAGCATTTT. The full variable domain, with the rest looked up from reference TRBV19 and TRBJ1-5, is DGGITQSPKYLFRKEGQNVTLSCEQNLNHDAMYWYRQDPGQGLRLIYYSQIVNDFQKGDIAEGYSVSREKKESFPLTVTSAQKNPTAFYLCASSIGGGHQPQHFGDGTRLSIL.

This chain joins TRBV30 and TRBJ1-5; 7 bases map to TRBD1. The junction had 10 bases not matched to a gene; V was cut back by 2 bases and J by 3 bases. The CDR3 runs 16 residues. The germline CDR1 and CDR2 sequences are GTSNPN and SVGIG (reference sequence). The CDR3 DNA is TGTGCCTGGAGTAGACAGACAGGGTGGTCCAATCAGCCCCAGCATTTT. Translating gives CAWSRQTGWSNQPQHF.

The CDR3 DNA reads as TGTGCCAGCAGCTTTCTTGGACAGATCTACGAGCAGTACTTC. Protein product: CASSFLGQIYEQYF. The chain uses TRBV5-5 and TRBJ2-7, with D possibly TRBD1 on 6 matching bases. Germline-derived CDR1 and CDR2 are SGHKS and YYEKEE (reference sequence). The CDR3 covers 14 residues. The V end was cut by 2 bases, the J end by 3 bases, with 12 bases between.

The rearrangement joins TRBV28 to TRBJ2-7, with TRBD1 as a possible D gene (6 bases). Germline-derived CDR1 and CDR2 are MDHEN and SYDVKM. Trimming cost V 8 bases and J 5 bases, with 19 bases left between them. The CDR3 covers 14 residues. DNA of the CDR3: TGTGCCAGCGGTACCCTACAGGGTTCCCACGAGCAGTACTTC. As protein: CASGTLQGSHEQYF.

The J gene is TRBJ1-3, the V gene TRBV6-2 or TRBV6-3; unclear D gene. Germline V lookup: CDR1 MNHEY, CDR2 SVGEGT. This CDR3 region has 17 residues. V was clipped by 5 bases and J by 0 bases, with 17 bases between them. The CDR3 loop reads CASSHADGGYSGNTIYF. In DNA form, the CDR3 reads TGTGCCAGCAGTCACGCGGACGGAGGATACTCTGGAAACACCATATATTTT.

The V gene is TRBV10-3, the J gene TRBJ1-4; D gene unclear. V lost 3 bases and J 7 bases, leaving 3 bases between the germline ends. This CDR3 spans 11 amino acids. The germline V gene has CDR1 ENHRY and CDR2 SYGVKD. CDR3 coding DNA: TGTGCCATCAGTGATGGTGAAAAACTGTTTTTT. It specifies CAISDGEKLFF.

This clone was seen only a few times. The chain is built from TRBV6-5 and TRBJ2-2; D remains unclear. The CDR3 length is 15 residues. Germline lookup yields CDR1 MNHEY and CDR2 SVGAGI. The V end was cut by 6 bases, the J end by 1 base, with 12 bases between. Here the CDR3 reads CASSYSFLNTGELFF. CDR3 nucleotide sequence: TGTGCCAGCAGCTACAGCTTCCTGAACACCGGGGAGCTGTTTTTT.

V gene TRBV5-4 combines with J gene TRBJ2-5, with 7 nucleotides matching TRBD2. V lost 4 bases, J lost 4 bases, and 10 bases stayed unmatched. This CDR3 is built from 15 residues. The V gene's germline CDR1 is SGHNT and CDR2 YYREEE (reference sequence). DNA of the CDR3: TGTGCCAGCAGCCTCCAGCGCCCGGGGGGAGAGACCCAGTACTTC. Protein sequence: CASSLQRPGGETQYF.

The chain combines TRBV10-3 with TRBJ2-5, with TRBD2 matching 11 bases. The junction had 8 bases not matched to a gene; V was cut back by 2 bases and J by 6 bases. This CDR3 has 16 amino acids. CDR1 is ENHRY and CDR2 is SYGVKD in the germline V gene. CDR3 nucleotides: TGTGCCATCAGTGAGGGATCTAGCGGGAGGAGCCAGACCCAGTACTTC. The encoded protein is CAISEGSSGRSQTQYF.

The V call is TRBV28, the J call TRBJ1-2; 7 bases are shared with TRBD1. This CDR3 is built from 13 residues. V trimming: 5 bases; J trimming: 6 bases; junction bases outside the gene matches: 6. Germline loops: CDR1 MDHEN, CDR2 SYDVKM. The CDR3 loop is CASSTDRADGYTF. The CDR3, as DNA: TGTGCCAGCAGTACCGACAGGGCGGATGGCTACACCTTC.

The chain couples TRBV7-9 to TRBJ2-3; a weak D match, TRBD1 (5 bases). CDR1 SEHNR and CDR2 FQNEAQ come from the germline V gene (reference sequence). The CDR3 extends over 15 amino acids. The V gene lost 5 bases and the J gene lost 0 bases, with 12 bases spanning the gap. In nucleotides, the CDR3 is TGTGCCAGCAGCGCTGGACAATTTAGCACAGATACGCAGTATTTT. Translated, it gives CASSAGQFSTDTQYF.

This rearrangement joins TRBV2 to TRBJ2-1, with a weak D call TRBD2 (6 bases). Germline loops: CDR1 SNHLY, CDR2 FYNNEI. This CDR3 has 15 amino acids. V lost 7 bases to trimming and J lost 5 bases, with 18 bases between them. CDR3 protein: CASTQGAGWDNEQFF. The CDR3 nucleotides read TGTGCCAGCACTCAAGGAGCGGGTTGGGACAATGAGCAGTTCTTC. The full variable domain, completed using reference TRBV2 and TRBJ2-1, is EPEVTQTPSHQVTQMGQEVILRCVPISNHLYFYWYRQILGQKVEFLVSFYNNEISEKSEIFDDQFSVERPDGSNFTLKIRSTKLEDSAMYFCASTQGAGWDNEQFFGPGTRLTVL.

As for this clone: The junction departs from germline at one end; a sequencing error may be responsible. The chain employs TRBV2 and TRBJ2-5; 8 positions agree with TRBD1. This CDR3 comprises 11 residues. Germline V gene sequence: CDR1 SNHLY, CDR2 FYNNEI. The DNA for the CDR3 is TGTGCCAGCAGTGAATTAGGACAGGGACACTTC. Translated, it gives CASSELGQGHF.

The chain couples TRBV7-9 to TRBJ2-7; 8 positions agree with TRBD2. The trim removed 3 bases at V and 6 bases at J, leaving 7 bases unmatched. From germline, CDR1 is SEHNR and CDR2 FQNEAQ (reference sequence). The CDR3 consists of 14 residues. The CDR3 sequence: CASSFIAGGTEQYF. CDR3 sequence (DNA): TGTGCCAGCAGCTTTATTGCGGGAGGCACCGAGCAGTACTTC.

J is TRBJ2-3 and V is TRBV24-1; 13 nucleotides agree with TRBD2. The CDR3 totals 17 residues. The germline gives CDR1 KGHDR, CDR2 SFDVKD. V shed 4 bases, J shed 4 bases, and the junction held 7 bases outside the gene matches. Written as DNA, the CDR3 is TGTGCCACCAGTGACCCCCTAGGACTAGCGGGGGCAGATACGCAGTATTTT. Its protein is CATSDPLGLAGADTQYF.

The count of this clone is one. The J gene is TRBJ1-1, the V gene TRBV5-8; maybe TRBD1 (6 bases). The V gene lost 5 bases and the J gene lost 1 base, with 18 bases spanning the gap. CDR1 and CDR2 (germline): SGHTS, YDEGEE. The CDR3 is 16 amino acids. CDR3 residues: CASRITGSGKNTEAFF. For the CDR3, the DNA is TGTGCCAGCAGGATCACAGGGTCGGGGAAGAACACTGAAGCTTTCTTT.

The chain couples TRBV30 to TRBJ1-5, with D perhaps matching TRBD1 (5 bases). V was cut by 0 bases and J by 1 base, with 10 bases left in between. This CDR3 contains 15 residues. In germline, CDR1 is GTSNPN, CDR2 SVGIG (reference sequence). In DNA form, the CDR3 reads TGTGCCTGGAGTGTTGGGGGGGAGAGCAATCAGCCCCAGCATTTT. Its protein is CAWSVGGESNQPQHF. Together with reference TRBV30 and TRBJ1-5, the CDR3 gives the full variable domain: SQTIHQWPATLVQPVGSPLSLECTVEGTSNPNLYWYRQAAGRGLQLLFYSVGIGQISSEVPQNLSASRPQDRQFILSSKKLLLSDSGFYLCAWSVGGESNQPQHFGDGTRLSIL.

The chain has TRBV7-2 and TRBJ2-1; D is unclear. Per germline, CDR1 SGHTA and CDR2 FQGNSA. V gave up 1 base and J gave up 0 bases, with 7 bases separating them. The CDR3 consists of 15 residues. The CDR3 protein is CASSLEQSSYNEQFF. In nucleotides, the CDR3 is TGTGCCAGCAGCTTAGAGCAGAGCTCCTACAATGAGCAGTTCTTC.

This clone was found a few times. V gene TRBV6-2 or TRBV6-3 combines with J gene TRBJ1-2, with unresolved D. V lost 6 bases and J lost 6, with 23 bases in between. The CDR3 runs to 16 residues. The germline CDR1 and CDR2 sequences are MNHEY and SVGEGT. The CDR3 reads CASSPVGATNPNGYTF. The CDR3 bases are TGTGCCAGCAGCCCCGTTGGAGCGACGAATCCTAATGGCTACACCTTC.

V and J are TRBV7-2 and TRBJ2-7, with 10 bases lining up with TRBD2. V lost 3 bases, J lost 4 bases, and 6 bases stayed unmatched. This CDR3 spans 15 amino acids. CDR1 is SGHTA and CDR2 is FQGNSA in the germline V gene. The CDR3 region is CASSFSGRSLYEQYF. CDR3 in DNA: TGTGCCAGCAGCTTTAGCGGGAGGAGCCTTTACGAGCAGTACTTC. The whole variable domain, filled in from reference TRBV7-2 and TRBJ2-7, reads GAGVSQSPSNKVTEKGKDVELRCDPISGHTALYWYRQSLGQGLEFLIYFQGNSAPDKSGLPSDRFSAERTGGSVSTLTIQRTQQEDSAVYLCASSFSGRSLYEQYFGPGTRLTVT.

This chain links TRBV18 with TRBJ1-1, with D perhaps TRBD1 (5 bases). Germline lookup yields CDR1 KGHSH and CDR2 LQKENI. Trimming removed 4 bases from V and 3 bases from J, with 12 bases in between. This CDR3 is 14 amino acids long. Here the CDR3 DNA reads TGTGCCAGCTCACAGGCAGGGAGGGACACTGAAGCTTTCTTT. Amino acid sequence: CASSQAGRDTEAFF.

V is TRBV6-5 and J is TRBJ2-7; the D gene is possibly TRBD1 (5 bases). V dropped 6 bases and J dropped 5 bases, with 17 bases sitting between them. From germline, CDR1 is MNHEY and CDR2 SVGAGI. The CDR3 spans 14 residues. CDR3 in DNA: TGTGCCAGCAGCGACGTCGCAGGGTCCCACGAGCAGTACTTC. Protein sequence: CASSDVAGSHEQYF.